This is a list of T cell receptor beta chains from one sample in a study of cytomegalovirus exposure and HLA in healthy donors. Clones were read by immunoSEQ multiplex PCR, and TCRdb kept only the in-frame ones, dropping some. This repertoire shows 180,000 or so clones, over 65% found once; its top ten account for roughly 1.5%. The sequenced material came from PBMCs. These receptors were taken from a man in his late teens or twenties in good health and CMV-seronegative. The CDR3 runs from the conserved cysteine through the conserved F or W. Fields, in order: clone size, D gene, V gene, J gene, CDR3 DNA, CDR3 protein. D genes are given only for firm matches. Size is omitted from some rows. Given values are once, few, many or a class for expanded clones.

size: once
D: -
V: TRBV30
J: TRBJ2-7
DNA: TGTGCCTGGGAAGGTCAGGACAGTTCCTACGAGCAGTACTTC
CDR3: CAWEGQDSSYEQYF

size: -
D: -
V: TRBV9
J: TRBJ2-5
DNA: TGTGCCAGCAGCGTAGCGGGAGTCCCTGAGACCCAGTACTTC
CDR3: CASSVAGVPETQYF

size: once
D: -
V: TRBV7-3
J: TRBJ2-3
DNA: TGTGCCAGCAGCTTAACACGGGAGCTGACAGATACGCAGTATTTT
CDR3: CASSLTRELTDTQYF

size: -
D: TRBD1
V: TRBV15
J: TRBJ2-7
DNA: TGTGCCACCAGCAGAGTGGTAACGCCAGGGGGCGACGAGCAGTACTTC
CDR3: CATSRVVTPGGDEQYF

size: -
D: TRBD1
V: TRBV2
J: TRBJ2-4
DNA: TGTGCCAGCAGCGAGGGGGCCGCGAACATTCAGTACTTC
CDR3: CASSEGAANIQYF

size: few
D: -
V: TRBV6-5
J: TRBJ1-5
DNA: TGTGCCAGCAGCTCCCCCGGAGAGCCCCAGCATTTT
CDR3: CASSSPGEPQHF

size: -
D: -
V: TRBV5-1
J: TRBJ1-2
DNA: TGCGCCAGCAGCTCTCTCCAGGGAGGTGTTAAGGATGGCTACACCTTC
CDR3: CASSSLQGGVKDGYTF

size: -
D: -
V: TRBV7-9
J: TRBJ2-1
DNA: TGTGCCAGCAGCTTAGCGGGAGCAAATGAGCAGTTCTTC
CDR3: CASSLAGANEQFF

size: -
D: TRBD2
V: TRBV4-1
J: TRBJ2-1
DNA: TGCGCCAGCAGCCCCAGGGCATTAGCGGGAGTAGGGAATGAGCAGTTCTTC
CDR3: CASSPRALAGVGNEQFF

size: -
D: -
V: TRBV5-1
J: TRBJ2-2
DNA: TGCGCCAGCCTGCGGACAGAGAACACCGGGGAGCTGTTTTTT
CDR3: CASLRTENTGELFF

size: -
D: -
V: TRBV10-3
J: TRBJ1-2
DNA: TGTGCCATCAGTGCGGGACGGGGGGCAGGAGGAAGTGTGGCAAATGGCTACACCTTC
CDR3: CAISAGRGAGGSVANGYTF

size: -
D: -
V: TRBV6-1
J: TRBJ2-7
DNA: TGTGCCAGCAGTGAGAGGGGGGGGAACTACGAGCAGTACTTC
CDR3: CASSERGGNYEQYF

size: few
D: -
V: TRBV5-6
J: TRBJ2-7
DNA: TGTGCCAGCAGCCCCGTGGGGCACGAGCAGTACTTC
CDR3: CASSPVGHEQYF

size: -
D: -
V: TRBV10-3
J: TRBJ1-6
DNA: TGTGCCATCAGTGAGTCCCGGGACTATAATTCACCCCTCCACTTT
CDR3: CAISESRDYNSPLHF

size: -
D: -
V: TRBV6-1
J: TRBJ1-1
DNA: TGTGCCAGCACCAAAGGATCGGGAGTCACTGAAGCTTTCTTT
CDR3: CASTKGSGVTEAFF

size: -
D: -
V: TRBV5-1
J: TRBJ1-5
DNA: TGCGCCAGCAGCGCGGACATCAATCAGCCCCAGCATTTT
CDR3: CASSADINQPQHF

size: -
D: TRBD2
V: TRBV27
J: TRBJ2-5
DNA: TGTGCCAGCAGAGAGGGACTAGCGGGAGTAGAGACCCAGTACTTC
CDR3: CASREGLAGVETQYF

size: -
D: -
V: TRBV7-8
J: TRBJ1-1
DNA: TGTGCCAGCAGCTTAATAGCGGACACGCGACCAATGAACACTGAAGCTTTCTTT
CDR3: CASSLIADTRPMNTEAFF

size: -
D: -
V: TRBV7-9
J: TRBJ1-1
DNA: TGTGCCAGCAGCCAATCCGGGGGGAGGACTGAAGCTTTCTTT
CDR3: CASSQSGGRTEAFF

size: -
D: TRBD2
V: TRBV5-1
J: TRBJ2-3
DNA: TGCGCCAGCAGCTCAGGACTAGCGGGAGGGTATAGCACAGATACGCAGTATTTT
CDR3: CASSSGLAGGYSTDTQYF

size: few
D: -
V: TRBV20-1
J: TRBJ2-7
DNA: TGCAGTCCAGCTGGGGGGGAGCAGTACTTC
CDR3: CSPAGGEQYF

size: -
D: -
V: TRBV7-2
J: TRBJ1-2
DNA: TGTGCCAGCAGCCCCCCTCGCGGGGGAGGGGACTATGGCTACACCTTC
CDR3: CASSPPRGGGDYGYTF

size: -
D: TRBD1
V: TRBV10-1
J: TRBJ1-1
DNA: TGCGCCAGCAGTGAGTCTAGGTTTAGAACGGGGACAGGGGTCCGTTGCGATACTGAAGCTTTCTTT
CDR3: CASSESRFRTGTGVRCDTEAFF

size: -
D: -
V: TRBV18
J: TRBJ1-2
DNA: TGTGCCAGCTCACCAATGAAGGGAGCGGACTATGGCTACACCTTC
CDR3: CASSPMKGADYGYTF

size: -
D: TRBD2
V: TRBV7-6
J: TRBJ2-5
DNA: TGTGCCAGCAGCTCCCCGGGACTAGCGGGAGAAGAGACCCAGTACTTC
CDR3: CASSSPGLAGEETQYF

size: -
D: TRBD1
V: TRBV28
J: TRBJ2-7
DNA: TGTGCCAGCAGTTTATCGGGTCAGGGGGCGTACGAGCAGTACTTC
CDR3: CASSLSGQGAYEQYF

size: -
D: -
V: TRBV7-3
J: TRBJ2-2
DNA: TGTGCCAGCAGCCAGGGGAACACCGGGGAGCTGTTTTTT
CDR3: CASSQGNTGELFF

size: few
D: -
V: TRBV19
J: TRBJ2-1
DNA: TGTGCCAGTAGTAGGGGCAGGGTGGTCGATGAGCAGTTCTTC
CDR3: CASSRGRVVDEQFF

size: few
D: -
V: TRBV28
J: TRBJ1-1
DNA: TGTGCCAGCATTGAGGGTCGCCAAGGGAACACTGAAGCTTTCTTT
CDR3: CASIEGRQGNTEAFF

size: -
D: -
V: TRBV7-6
J: TRBJ1-4
DNA: TGTGCCAGCAGCTTAAGGACGGTTTCGCCAGCCACGGACGGCGGGGAAAAACTGTTTTTT
CDR3: CASSLRTVSPATDGGEKLFF

size: -
D: -
V: TRBV5-8
J: TRBJ2-4
DNA: TGTGCCAGCAAGGACAGACAACTGCTAGCCAAAAACATTCAGTACTTC
CDR3: CASKDRQLLAKNIQYF

size: -
D: -
V: TRBV5-5
J: TRBJ2-2
DNA: TGTGCCAGCAGCTTGATAGATACCGGGGAGCTGTTTTTT
CDR3: CASSLIDTGELFF

size: -
D: -
V: TRBV28
J: TRBJ1-5
DNA: TGTGCCAGCAGTTTCCCGGGTGTGGGTGTTCAGCCCCAGCATTTT
CDR3: CASSFPGVGVQPQHF

size: once
D: -
V: TRBV27
J: TRBJ1-3
DNA: TGTGCCAGCAGCTCGGCGGTATCTGGAAACACCATATATTTT
CDR3: CASSSAVSGNTIYF